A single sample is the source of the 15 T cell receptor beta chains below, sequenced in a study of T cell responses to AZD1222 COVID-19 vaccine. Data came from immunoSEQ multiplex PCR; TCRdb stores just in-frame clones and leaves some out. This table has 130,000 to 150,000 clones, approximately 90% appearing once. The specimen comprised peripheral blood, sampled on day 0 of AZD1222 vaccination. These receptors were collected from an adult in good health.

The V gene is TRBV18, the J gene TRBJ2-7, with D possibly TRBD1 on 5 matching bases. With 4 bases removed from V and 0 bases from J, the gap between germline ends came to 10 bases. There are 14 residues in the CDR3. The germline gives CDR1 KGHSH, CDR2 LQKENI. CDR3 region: CASSLTTVSYEQYF. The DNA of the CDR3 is TGTGCCAGCTCACTTACGACAGTCTCCTACGAGCAGTACTTC.

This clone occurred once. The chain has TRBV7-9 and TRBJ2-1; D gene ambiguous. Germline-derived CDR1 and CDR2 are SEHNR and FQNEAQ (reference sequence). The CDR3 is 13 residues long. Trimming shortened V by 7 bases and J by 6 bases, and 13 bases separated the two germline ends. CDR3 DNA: TGTGCCAGCAACGAGTGGGGTGTCAATGAGCAGTTCTTC. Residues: CASNEWGVNEQFF.

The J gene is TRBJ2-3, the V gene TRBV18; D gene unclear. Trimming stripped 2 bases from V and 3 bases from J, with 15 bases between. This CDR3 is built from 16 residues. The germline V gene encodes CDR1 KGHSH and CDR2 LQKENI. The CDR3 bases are TGTGCCAGCTCACCAATTACAACCCAAGGAACAGATACGCAGTATTTT. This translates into CASSPITTQGTDTQYF.

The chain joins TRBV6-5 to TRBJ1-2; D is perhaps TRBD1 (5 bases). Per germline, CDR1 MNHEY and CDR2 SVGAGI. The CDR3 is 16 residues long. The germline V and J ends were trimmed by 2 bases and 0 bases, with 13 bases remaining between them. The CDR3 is CASSYLGQGPNYGYTF. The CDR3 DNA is TGTGCCAGCAGTTACCTAGGTCAGGGACCTAACTATGGCTACACCTTC.

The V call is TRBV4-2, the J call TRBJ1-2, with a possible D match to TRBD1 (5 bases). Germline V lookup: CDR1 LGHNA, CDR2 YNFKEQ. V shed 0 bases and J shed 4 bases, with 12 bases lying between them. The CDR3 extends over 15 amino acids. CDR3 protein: CASSQDSEGTYGYTF. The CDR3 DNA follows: TGTGCCAGCAGCCAAGATAGTGAGGGGACCTATGGCTACACCTTC.

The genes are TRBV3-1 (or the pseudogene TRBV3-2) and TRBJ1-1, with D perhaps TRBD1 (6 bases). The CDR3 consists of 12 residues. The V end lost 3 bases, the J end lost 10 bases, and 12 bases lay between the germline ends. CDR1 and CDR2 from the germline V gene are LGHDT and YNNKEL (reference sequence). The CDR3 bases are TGTGCCAGCAGCCATGCAGGGGCGAGAGCTTTCTTT. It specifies CASSHAGARAFF.

The CDR3 protein is CATTANTGELFF. As DNA, the CDR3 is TGTGCCACCACGGCGAACACCGGGGAGCTGTTTTTT. V is TRBV24-1 and J is TRBJ2-2; D unresolved. This CDR3 has 12 amino acids. With 8 bases removed from V and 0 bases from J, the gap between germline ends came to 3 bases. Germline V gives CDR1 KGHDR, CDR2 SFDVKD.

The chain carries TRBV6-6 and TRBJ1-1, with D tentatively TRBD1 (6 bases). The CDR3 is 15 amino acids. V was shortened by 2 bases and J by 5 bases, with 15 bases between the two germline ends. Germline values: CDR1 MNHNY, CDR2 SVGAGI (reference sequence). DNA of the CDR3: TGTGCCAGCAGTTACGTCAAGGGGGGATGGACTGAAGCTTTCTTT. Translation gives CASSYVKGGWTEAFF.

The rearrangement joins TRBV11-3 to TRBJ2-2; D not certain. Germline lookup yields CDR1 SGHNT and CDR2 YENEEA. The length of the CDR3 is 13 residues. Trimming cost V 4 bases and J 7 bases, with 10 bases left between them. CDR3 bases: TGTGCCAGCAGCTCCCGCGGAATCGGGGAGCTGTTTTTT. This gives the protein CASSSRGIGELFF.

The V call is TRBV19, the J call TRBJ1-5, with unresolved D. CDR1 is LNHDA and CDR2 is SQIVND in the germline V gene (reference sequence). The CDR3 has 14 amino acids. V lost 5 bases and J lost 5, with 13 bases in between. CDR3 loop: CASSGRAFDQPQHF. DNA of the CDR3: TGTGCCAGTAGTGGACGGGCGTTCGATCAGCCCCAGCATTTT.

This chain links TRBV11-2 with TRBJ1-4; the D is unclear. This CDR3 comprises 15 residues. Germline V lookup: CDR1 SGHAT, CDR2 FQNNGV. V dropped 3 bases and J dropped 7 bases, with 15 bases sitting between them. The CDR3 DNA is TGTGCCAGCAGCTTCGAAAGGACGGCCGTTGAAAAACTGTTTTTT. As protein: CASSFERTAVEKLFF.

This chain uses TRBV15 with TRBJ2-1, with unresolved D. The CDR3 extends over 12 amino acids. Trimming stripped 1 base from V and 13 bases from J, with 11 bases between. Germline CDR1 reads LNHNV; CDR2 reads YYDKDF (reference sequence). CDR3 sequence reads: CATSRASPEQFF. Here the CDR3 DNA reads TGTGCCACCAGCAGAGCGTCGCCAGAACAGTTCTTC.

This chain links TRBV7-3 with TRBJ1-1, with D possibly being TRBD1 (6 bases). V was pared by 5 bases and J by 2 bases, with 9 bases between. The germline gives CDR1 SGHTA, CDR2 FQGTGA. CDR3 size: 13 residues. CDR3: CASSPGTNTEAFF. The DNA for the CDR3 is TGTGCCAGCAGCCCCGGGACAAACACTGAAGCTTTCTTT.

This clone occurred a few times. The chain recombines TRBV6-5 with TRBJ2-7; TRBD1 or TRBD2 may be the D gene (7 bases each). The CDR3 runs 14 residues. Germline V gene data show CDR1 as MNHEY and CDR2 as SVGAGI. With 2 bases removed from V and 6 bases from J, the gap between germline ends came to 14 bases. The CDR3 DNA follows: TGTGCCAGCAGTTACCGACAGGGCGGGGGCGAGCAGTACTTC. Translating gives CASSYRQGGGEQYF.

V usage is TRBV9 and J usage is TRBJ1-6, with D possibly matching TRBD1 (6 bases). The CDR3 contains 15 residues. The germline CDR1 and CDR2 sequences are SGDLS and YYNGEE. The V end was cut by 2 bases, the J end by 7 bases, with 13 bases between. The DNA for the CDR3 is TGTGCCAGCAGCGTGGATGGCCAGGGGAATTCACCCCTCCACTTT. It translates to CASSVDGQGNSPLHF.